The present T cell receptor (beta chain) was sequenced within a study of blood T cells in healthy people across ages. Study-wide findings and caveats: Without sorted subsets, naive and antigen-experienced compartments could not be conclusively compared. A greater number of naive CD4+ cells and higher diversity distinguished long-lived donors from aged donors. Naive T cell percentage and TCR beta diversity correlated strongly. Possibly, changes in expanded clonotypes were confounded because donor CMV status was unknown.

Together with a sample-barcoded 5' primer, a J-beta primer mix was included in a second PCR lasting about 7 to 12 cycles. TCRdb called the 5' RACE reads again in MiXCR, with one record for every CDR3 protein. The sample contains approximately 1.5 million distinct CDR3 sequences, 42% of which appear only once. The ends were cut back, 1 base at V and 5 bases at J, with 14 bases in the middle. The CDR3 extends over 15 amino acids. Germline V CDR1 and CDR2: MNHNS, SASEGT. On this clonotype: Its target is not known.

The origin of this receptor is a woman aged 18-29 years in good health. The V call is TRBV6-1, the J call TRBJ1-1; D unresolved. Sequenced sample: blood. CDR3 sequence: CASSEDRVLGTEAFF. Here the CDR3 DNA reads TGTGCCAGCAGTGAAGATCGGGTGTTGGGGACTGAAGCTTTCTTT.